This note documents a single T cell receptor (beta chain) sequence. Its antigen is not known. Preparing the TCRbeta library involved the use of unique molecular identifiers. TCRdb analysed the PCR reads with MiXCR anew, one entry per CDR3 protein. The sample yields hundreds of thousands of distinct CDR3 sequences, over 15% seen once. The sample comes from a study of T-cell reconstitution after alpha-beta-depleted transplantation in children. Study conclusions and caveats: By one year post-transplant, T-cell counts and diversity largely arose from T cells that were newly produced.

The sample consisted of PBMCs, mostly from graft donor cells, taken 360 days after TCRalphabeta/CD19-depleted stem cell transplant. The TCR was taken from a male patient between 2 and 15 years old who had a stem cell transplant for acute lymphoblastic leukemia, so the T cells may come from the graft donor.

The CDR3 is CASSLISGGAQEQYF. The DNA of the CDR3 is TGTGCCAGCAGCTTAATCAGCGGGGGGGCCCAGGAGCAGTACTTC. This chain links TRBV7-2 with TRBJ2-7; 10 bases fit TRBD2. Looked up from germline, CDR1 is SGHTA and CDR2 is FQGNSA. This CDR3 has 15 amino acids. V lost 2 bases, J lost 7 bases, and 8 bases stayed unmatched. The full variable domain, with the rest looked up from reference TRBV7-2 and TRBJ2-7, is GAGVSQSPSNKVTEKGKDVELRCDPISGHTALYWYRQSLGQGLEFLIYFQGNSAPDKSGLPSDRFSAERTGGSVSTLTIQRTQQEDSAVYLCASSLISGGAQEQYFGPGTRLTVT.